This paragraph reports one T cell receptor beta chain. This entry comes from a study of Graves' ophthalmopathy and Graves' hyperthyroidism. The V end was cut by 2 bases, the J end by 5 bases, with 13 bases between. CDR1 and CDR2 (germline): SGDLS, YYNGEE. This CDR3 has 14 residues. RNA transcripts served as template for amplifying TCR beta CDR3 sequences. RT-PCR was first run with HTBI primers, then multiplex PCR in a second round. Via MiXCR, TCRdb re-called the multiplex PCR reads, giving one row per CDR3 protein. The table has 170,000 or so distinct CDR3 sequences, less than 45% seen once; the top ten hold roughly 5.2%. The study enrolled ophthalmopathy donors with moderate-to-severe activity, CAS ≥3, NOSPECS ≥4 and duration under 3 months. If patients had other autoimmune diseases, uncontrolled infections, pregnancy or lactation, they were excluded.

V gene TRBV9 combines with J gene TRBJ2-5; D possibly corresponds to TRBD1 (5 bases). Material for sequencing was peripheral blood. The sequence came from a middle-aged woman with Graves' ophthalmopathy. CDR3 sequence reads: CASSVFRESETQYF. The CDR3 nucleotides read TGTGCCAGCAGCGTTTTCAGGGAATCGGAGACCCAGTACTTC.